Shown below are 23 T cell receptor beta chains from a single sample sequenced in a study of blood T cells in healthy people across ages. A second PCR of roughly 7 to 11 cycles used a sample-barcoded 5' primer and a J-beta primer mix. TCRdb redid the calling of the 5' RACE reads with MiXCR, one entry per CDR3 protein. The repertoire includes hundreds of thousands of distinct CDR3 sequences, 62% of them detected once, and 25% to 30% sits in the top ten. The sample consisted of blood. These receptors all come from a man aged 25 to 40 in good health.

This chain links TRBV28 with TRBJ2-7, with a weak D call TRBD1 (6 bases). Per germline, CDR1 MDHEN and CDR2 SYDVKM. V was shortened by 5 bases and J by 6 bases, with 11 bases between the two germline ends. There are 12 residues in the CDR3. This CDR3 is CASSTGQFEQYF. CDR3 in DNA: TGTGCCAGCAGTACCGGACAGTTCGAGCAGTACTTC. The complete variable domain, with remaining parts taken from reference TRBV28 and TRBJ2-7, reads DVKVTQSSRYLVKRTGEKVFLECVQDMDHENMFWYRQDPGLGLRLIYFSYDVKMKEKGDIPEGYSVSREKKERFSLILESASTNQTSMYLCASSTGQFEQYFGPGTRLTVT.

V usage is TRBV13 and J usage is TRBJ2-4; 10 positions match TRBD1. Germline loops: CDR1 PRHDT, CDR2 FYEKMQ (reference sequence). Trimming removed 3 bases from V and 8 bases from J; junction bases left unmatched: 4. The CDR3 has 14 residues. This CDR3 reads CASSFSGTGDIQYF. For the CDR3, the DNA is TGTGCCAGCAGCTTCTCCGGGACAGGGGACATTCAGTACTTC.

This clonotype was seen a handful of times. The chain uses TRBV4-2 and TRBJ1-5; D unresolved. The V end lost 0 bases, the J end lost 2 bases, and 2 bases lay between the germline ends. This CDR3 has 13 residues. Per germline, CDR1 LGHNA and CDR2 YNFKEQ. As DNA, the CDR3 is TGTGCCAGCAGCCAAGATGGCAATCAGCCCCAGCATTTT. Translating gives CASSQDGNQPQHF.

The V call is TRBV7-2, the J call TRBJ2-7, with 9 bases matching TRBD1. V was pared by 4 bases and J by 5 bases, with 6 bases of the junction left unmatched. Germline V CDR1 and CDR2: SGHTA, FQGNSA. The CDR3 loop spans 14 amino acids. The DNA for the CDR3 is TGTGCCAGCAGCTCCCCCGGACAGGGGAACGAGCAGTACTTC. Translated: CASSSPGQGNEQYF.

At least ten counts were recorded for this clonotype. It may be a read error: a sequence one base away is much more abundant. This rearrangement joins TRBV29-1 to TRBJ2-3, with 9 positions matching TRBD2. The CDR3 totals 12 residues. Germline CDR1 is SQVTM and CDR2 is ANQGSEA. V trimming: 7 bases; J trimming: 4 bases; junction bases outside the gene matches: 3. CDR3 DNA sequence: TGCAGCGGCTGCGGGGGGGCAGATACGCAGTATTTT. It yields the protein CSGCGGADTQYF.

The chain links TRBV4-1 to TRBJ2-7, with D unresolved. The CDR3 sequence is 13 residues long. V lost 0 bases, J lost 7 bases, and 10 bases lay in between. CDR1 and CDR2 (germline): MGHRA, YSYEKL. CDR3 DNA: TGCGCCAGCAGCCAAGACCTCCGAGAAGAGCAGTACTTC. Protein: CASSQDLREEQYF.

The J gene is TRBJ2-3, the V gene TRBV11-1, with D uncertain. This CDR3 contains 15 residues. V was pared by 1 base and J by 8 bases, with 16 bases between. The germline V gene encodes CDR1 SGHAT and CDR2 FQDESV (reference sequence). This CDR3 reads CASSLVLWGQGTQYF. As DNA, the CDR3 is TGTGCCAGCAGCTTAGTTCTTTGGGGTCAAGGTACGCAGTATTTT. Filled out from reference TRBV11-1 and TRBJ2-3, the complete variable domain reads EAEVAQSPRYKITEKSQAVAFWCDPISGHATLYWYRQILGQGPELLVQFQDESVVDDSQLPKDRFSAERLKGVDSTLKIQPAELGDSAMYLCASSLVLWGQGTQYFGPGTRLTVL.

The V call is TRBV12-3 or TRBV12-4, the J call TRBJ2-7; weak D call: TRBD1 (6 bases). Trimming removed 5 bases from V and 3 bases from J, with 14 bases in between. The CDR3 has 14 residues. In DNA form, the CDR3 reads TGTGCCAGCAGTGCCCAGGGGCCATTCTACGAGCAGTACTTC. Its protein product is CASSAQGPFYEQYF.

This clonotype was detected only a few times. The genes are TRBV20-1 and TRBJ2-1; 8 positions match TRBD2. V lost 6 bases to trimming and J lost 9 bases; unmatched junction nucleotides: 13. CDR3 size: 14 residues. The V gene's germline CDR1 is DFQATT and CDR2 SNEGSKA (reference sequence). The CDR3 coding sequence is TGCAGTGCCCACGGGGTGCGGGGGGTTAGTGAGCAGTTCTTC. Its translation is CSAHGVRGVSEQFF.

About this clonotype itself: Germline and junction disagree at one end, which may indicate a read error. The rearrangement links TRBV12-3 or TRBV12-4 to TRBJ1-1; D is perhaps TRBD1 (5 bases). The length of the CDR3 is 15 residues. As DNA, the CDR3 is TGTGCCAGCAGTTTTCAGACAGATTTAAACACTGAAGTTTTCTTT. This codes for CASSFQTDLNTEVFF.

This clonotype occurred a few times. V and J are TRBV29-1 and TRBJ2-7, with D perhaps being TRBD1 or TRBD2 (6 bases each). This CDR3 contains 14 residues. Germline CDR1 SQVTM, CDR2 ANQGSEA. V dropped 7 bases and J dropped 2 bases, with 18 bases sitting between them. The CDR3 sequence is CSARSGDITYEQYF. CDR3 sequence (DNA): TGCAGCGCCCGGTCGGGGGACATTACCTACGAGCAGTACTTC.

The chain is built from TRBV20-1 and TRBJ2-5; TRBD1 is a possible D gene (6 bases). The end of the DNA aligns better with TRBJ2-7, so the J call may be wrong. This CDR3 spans 14 amino acids. CDR1 is DFQATT, CDR2 SNEGSKA, per germline (reference sequence). The CDR3 bases are TGCAGTGCTACTGACAGGCAGGGGAGATTCGAGCAGTACTTC. Its translation is CSATDRQGRFEQYF.

The chain has TRBV15 and TRBJ2-3; D may be TRBD1 (5 bases). There are 16 residues in the CDR3. Germline V gene data show CDR1 as LNHNV and CDR2 as YYDKDF (reference sequence). The ends were cut back, 1 base at V and 2 bases at J, with 13 bases in the middle. The CDR3 DNA follows: TGTGCCACCAGCAGAGCACTGGGGCCCACCACAGATACGCAGTATTTT. Residues: CATSRALGPTTDTQYF.

This chain links TRBV9 with TRBJ2-5; TRBD2 is a possible D gene (5 bases). From germline, CDR1 is SGDLS and CDR2 YYNGEE. Deletions cut 0 bases from V and 3 bases from J, with 12 bases between. The CDR3 spans 15 residues. CDR3: CASSVAGEGEETQYF. The DNA of the CDR3 is TGTGCCAGCAGCGTAGCTGGAGAGGGTGAAGAGACCCAGTACTTC.

This clonotype was seen a single time. The V and J genes are TRBV6-5 and TRBJ2-7, with 10 positions matching TRBD2. The V gene end was trimmed by 5 bases and the J gene end by 6 bases; junction bases not matched to a gene: 10. The CDR3 sequence is 15 residues long. Germline V gene sequence: CDR1 MNHEY, CDR2 SVGAGI. The CDR3 loop reads CASSPNSGGTIEQYF. Here the CDR3 DNA reads TGTGCCAGCAGTCCCAATAGCGGGGGGACCATCGAGCAGTACTTC.

This chain joins TRBV2 and TRBJ2-1; TRBD2 agrees at 7 bases. The length of the CDR3 is 14 residues. Germline values: CDR1 SNHLY, CDR2 FYNNEI. V lost 3 bases and J lost 6; bases outside the gene matches: 5. The CDR3 sequence: CASSERREGNEQFF. CDR3 nucleotides: TGTGCCAGCAGTGAGCGAAGGGAGGGCAATGAGCAGTTCTTC. The full variable domain, with the rest looked up from reference TRBV2 and TRBJ2-1, is EPEVTQTPSHQVTQMGQEVILRCVPISNHLYFYWYRQILGQKVEFLVSFYNNEISEKSEIFDDQFSVERPDGSNFTLKIRSTKLEDSAMYFCASSERREGNEQFFGPGTRLTVL.

The CDR3 DNA sequence: TGCAGCGTTGGGAGACAGGGGTTCGGCTACGAGCAGTACTTC. Protein: CSVGRQGFGYEQYF. V and J are TRBV29-1 and TRBJ2-5; TRBD1 matches at 8 bases. TRBJ2-7 explains the end of the DNA better; the J call may be wrong. The CDR3 runs 14 residues. Germline V gene data show CDR1 as SQVTM and CDR2 as ANQGSEA.

The rearrangement links TRBV12-3 or TRBV12-4 to TRBJ2-4, with D unresolved. V was cut by 7 bases and J by 5 bases, with 12 bases left in between. This CDR3 contains 13 residues. The DNA for the CDR3 is TGTGCCAGCAACTTCATTGGGGAAAACATTCAGTACTTC. Its protein product is CASNFIGENIQYF.

The chain uses TRBV27 and TRBJ2-1; possibly TRBD2 for D (6 bases). V lost 6 bases and J 5 bases, leaving 17 bases between the germline ends. The CDR3 has 15 residues. Per the germline V gene, CDR1 is MNHEY and CDR2 is SMNVEV (reference sequence). CDR3 region: CASSLEGMSHNEQFF. In DNA form, the CDR3 reads TGTGCCAGCAGCTTGGAGGGTATGTCCCACAATGAGCAGTTCTTC.

As to this clonotype: The junction departs from germline at one end; a sequencing error may be responsible. The J gene is TRBJ2-3, the V gene TRBV3-1; weak D call: TRBD1 (5 bases). This CDR3 spans 14 amino acids. The germline V gene encodes CDR1 LGHDT and CDR2 YNNKEL (reference sequence). CDR3 protein: CASSQGRSTGTQYF. The DNA of the CDR3 is TGTGCCAGCAGCCAGGGCCGGAGCACAGGTACGCAGTATTTT.

The sample holds a few counts of this clonotype. The rearrangement uses TRBV4-2 and TRBJ2-3; D ambiguous. This CDR3 contains 14 residues. Germline-derived CDR1 and CDR2 are LGHNA and YNFKEQ. The germline V and J ends were trimmed by 6 bases and 0 bases, with 10 bases remaining between them. The DNA of the CDR3 is TGTGCCAGCAGTCAGTCTTCTAGCACAGATACGCAGTATTTT. The encoded protein is CASSQSSSTDTQYF.

The chain is built from TRBV28 and TRBJ2-1; perhaps TRBD1 as D (5 bases). Germline CDR1 is MDHEN and CDR2 is SYDVKM. V was clipped by 5 bases and J by 7 bases, with 12 bases between them. This CDR3 has 13 amino acids. As DNA, the CDR3 is TGTGCCAGCAGTGTTGGCAGGGTGAATGAGCAGTTCTTC. Residues: CASSVGRVNEQFF. The entire variable domain, with the rest obtained from reference TRBV28 and TRBJ2-1, is as follows: DVKVTQSSRYLVKRTGEKVFLECVQDMDHENMFWYRQDPGLGLRLIYFSYDVKMKEKGDIPEGYSVSREKKERFSLILESASTNQTSMYLCASSVGRVNEQFFGPGTRLTVL.

In nucleotides, the CDR3 is TGCAGCGCCCGGGACAGGGGAACCTACGAGCAGTACTTC. Its protein is CSARDRGTYEQYF. The chain couples TRBV20-1 to TRBJ2-7; 10 bases fit TRBD1. Germline lookup yields CDR1 DFQATT and CDR2 SNEGSKA (reference sequence). The CDR3 loop spans 13 amino acids.